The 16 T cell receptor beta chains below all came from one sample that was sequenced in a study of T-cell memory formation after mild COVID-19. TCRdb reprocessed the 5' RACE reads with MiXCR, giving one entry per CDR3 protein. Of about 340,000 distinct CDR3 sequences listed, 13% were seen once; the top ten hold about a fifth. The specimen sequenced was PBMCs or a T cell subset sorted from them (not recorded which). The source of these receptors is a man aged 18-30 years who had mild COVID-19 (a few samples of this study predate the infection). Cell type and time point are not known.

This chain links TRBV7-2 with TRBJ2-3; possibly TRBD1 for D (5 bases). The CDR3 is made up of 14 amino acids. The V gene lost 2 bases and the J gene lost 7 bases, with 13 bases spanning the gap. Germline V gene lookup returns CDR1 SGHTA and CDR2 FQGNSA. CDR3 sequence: CASSLSRAENTQYF. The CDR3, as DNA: TGTGCCAGCAGCTTATCCAGGGCGGAAAATACGCAGTATTTT.

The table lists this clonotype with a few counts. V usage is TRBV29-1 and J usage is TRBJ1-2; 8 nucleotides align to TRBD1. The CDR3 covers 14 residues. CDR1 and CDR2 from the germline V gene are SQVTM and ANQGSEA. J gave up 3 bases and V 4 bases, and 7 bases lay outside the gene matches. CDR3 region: CSVGARGPYYGYTF. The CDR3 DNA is TGCAGCGTTGGGGCCAGGGGGCCCTACTATGGCTACACCTTC.

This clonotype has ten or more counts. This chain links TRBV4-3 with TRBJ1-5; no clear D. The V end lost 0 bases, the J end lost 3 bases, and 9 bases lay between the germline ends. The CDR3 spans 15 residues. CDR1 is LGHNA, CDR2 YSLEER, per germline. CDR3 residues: CASSQDPVPNQPQHF. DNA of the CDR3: TGCGCCAGCAGCCAAGACCCGGTACCCAATCAGCCCCAGCATTTT.

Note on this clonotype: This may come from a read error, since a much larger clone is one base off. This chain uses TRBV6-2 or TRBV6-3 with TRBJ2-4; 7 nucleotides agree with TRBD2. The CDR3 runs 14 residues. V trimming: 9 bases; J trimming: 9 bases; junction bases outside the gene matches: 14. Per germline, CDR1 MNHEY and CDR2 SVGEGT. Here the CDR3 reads CASVAGHFQVIQYF. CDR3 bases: TGTGCCAGTGTAGCGGGTCACTTCCAGGTCATTCAGTACTTC.

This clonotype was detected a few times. CDR3 sequence: CASSPRTAVGNIQYF. The CDR3 nucleotides are TGTGCCAGCAGTCCGAGGACAGCTGTCGGAAACATTCAGTACTTC. The chain couples TRBV28 to TRBJ2-4; maybe TRBD1 (6 bases). Germline V CDR1 and CDR2: MDHEN, SYDVKM. V was shortened by 5 bases and J by 6 bases, with 17 bases between the two germline ends. There are 15 residues in the CDR3.

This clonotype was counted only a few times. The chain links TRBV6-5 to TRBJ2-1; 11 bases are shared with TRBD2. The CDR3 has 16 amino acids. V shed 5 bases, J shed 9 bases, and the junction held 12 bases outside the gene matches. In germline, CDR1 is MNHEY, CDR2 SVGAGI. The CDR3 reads CASSISGGALRGEQFF. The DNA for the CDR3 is TGTGCCAGCAGTATTAGCGGGGGGGCTTTGCGGGGTGAGCAGTTCTTC.

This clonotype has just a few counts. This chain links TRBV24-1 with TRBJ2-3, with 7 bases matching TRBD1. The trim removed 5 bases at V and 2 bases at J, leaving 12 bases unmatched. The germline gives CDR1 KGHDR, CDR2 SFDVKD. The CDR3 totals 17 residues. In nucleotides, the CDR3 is TGTGCCACCAGTGCCGTGGGCCGGGACAGAGACACAGATACGCAGTATTTT. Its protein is CATSAVGRDRDTDTQYF.

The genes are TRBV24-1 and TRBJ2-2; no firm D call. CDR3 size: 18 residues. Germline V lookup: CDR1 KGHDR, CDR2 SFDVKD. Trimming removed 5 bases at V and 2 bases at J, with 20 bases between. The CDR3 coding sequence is TGTGCCACCAGTGCCGCATTCCGGGCCCCGCCCAACACCGGGGAGCTGTTTTTT. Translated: CATSAAFRAPPNTGELFF.

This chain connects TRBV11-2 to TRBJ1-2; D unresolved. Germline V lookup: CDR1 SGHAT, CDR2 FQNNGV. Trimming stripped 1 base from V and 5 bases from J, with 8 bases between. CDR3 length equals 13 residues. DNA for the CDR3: TGTGCCAGCAGCTTAGGCCCCGAATATGGCTACACCTTC. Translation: CASSLGPEYGYTF.

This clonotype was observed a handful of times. The CDR3: CASSGTGHAYGYTF. In DNA, the CDR3 is TGTGCCAGCAGCGGAACGGGGCATGCCTATGGCTACACCTTC. The rearrangement uses TRBV9 and TRBJ1-2, with D maybe TRBD1 (5 bases). Trimming took 3 bases from V and 4 from J, leaving 13 bases between them. CDR1 and CDR2 from the germline V gene are SGDLS and YYNGEE. This CDR3 is 14 amino acids long.

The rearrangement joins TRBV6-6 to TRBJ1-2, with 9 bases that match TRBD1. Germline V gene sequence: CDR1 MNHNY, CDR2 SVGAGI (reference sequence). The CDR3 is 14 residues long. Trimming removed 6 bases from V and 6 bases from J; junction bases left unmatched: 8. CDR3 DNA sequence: TGTGCCAGCAGGTCACAGGGGGCGTCGGATGGCTACACCTTC. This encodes CASRSQGASDGYTF.

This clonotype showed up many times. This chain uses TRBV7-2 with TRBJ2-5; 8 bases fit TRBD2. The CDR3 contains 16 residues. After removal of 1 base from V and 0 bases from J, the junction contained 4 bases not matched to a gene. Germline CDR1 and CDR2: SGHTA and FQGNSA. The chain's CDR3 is CASSLGQRGHQETQYF. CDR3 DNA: TGTGCCAGCAGCTTAGGCCAGCGGGGGCACCAAGAGACCCAGTACTTC.

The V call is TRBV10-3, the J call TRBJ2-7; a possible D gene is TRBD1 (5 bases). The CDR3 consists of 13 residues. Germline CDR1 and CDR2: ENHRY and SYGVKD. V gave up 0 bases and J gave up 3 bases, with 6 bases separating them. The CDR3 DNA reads TGTGCCATCAGTGAGTCCAGGGTCTACGAGCAGTACTTC. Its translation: CAISESRVYEQYF.

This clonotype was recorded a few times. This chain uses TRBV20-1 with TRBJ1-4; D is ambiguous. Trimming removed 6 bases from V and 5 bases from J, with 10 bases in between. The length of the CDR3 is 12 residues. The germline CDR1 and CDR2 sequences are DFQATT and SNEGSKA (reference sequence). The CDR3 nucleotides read TGCAGTGCAGTCGAAGGGAATGAAAAACTGTTTTTT. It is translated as CSAVEGNEKLFF.

The CDR3 DNA follows: TGTGCCAGCAGGAGAGACCCGACAGATACGCAGTATTTT. Residues: CASRRDPTDTQYF. J is TRBJ2-3 and V is TRBV6-5; no reliable D call. This CDR3 is built from 13 residues. V gave up 6 bases and J gave up 3 bases, with 10 bases separating them. CDR1 and CDR2 (germline): MNHEY, SVGAGI.

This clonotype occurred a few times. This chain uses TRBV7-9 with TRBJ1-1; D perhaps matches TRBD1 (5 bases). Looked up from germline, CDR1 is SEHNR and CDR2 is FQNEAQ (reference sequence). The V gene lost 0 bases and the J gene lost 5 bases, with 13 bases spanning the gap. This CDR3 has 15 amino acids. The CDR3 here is CASSLAGRVETEAFF. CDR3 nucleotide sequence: TGTGCCAGCAGCTTAGCGGGCAGGGTTGAGACTGAAGCTTTCTTT.